The 18 T cell receptor beta chains presented below share a single source sample, sequenced in a study of Tregs in tolerant kidney transplant recipients. Assay: immunoSEQ multiplex PCR; the TCRdb copy retains only in-frame clones and omits some. In the table there are some 88,000 clones, approximately 90% of which are singletons. Sequenced input: CD8+ T cells from blood. All receptors come from a human donor in good health.

This chain links TRBV29-1 with TRBJ2-1; D is perhaps TRBD1 (5 bases). V shed 5 bases and J shed 4 bases, with 9 bases lying between them. CDR1 SQVTM and CDR2 ANQGSEA come from the germline V gene. The CDR3 spans 12 residues. The CDR3 sequence is CSVPTAYNEQFF. CDR3 in DNA: TGCAGCGTTCCGACAGCTTACAATGAGCAGTTCTTC.

This sequence joins TRBV27 and TRBJ1-2; D might be TRBD1 (5 bases). Trimming left V 4 bases short and J 3 bases short, with 15 bases between. The CDR3 contains 15 residues. CDR1 and CDR2 (germline): MNHEY, SMNVEV (reference sequence). The CDR3 sequence: CASSSSSQGDYGYTF. The CDR3 bases are TGTGCCAGCAGTTCCAGCTCCCAGGGCGACTATGGCTACACCTTC.

The chain combines TRBV2 with TRBJ2-7; 8 bases agree with TRBD2. Germline V lookup: CDR1 SNHLY, CDR2 FYNNEI. Trimming cost V 11 bases and J 5 bases; bases outside gene matches: 8. The CDR3 has 12 residues. The CDR3 region has the DNA TGTGCCGGGATAGCGGGAAGGAACGAGCAGTACTTC. Residues: CAGIAGRNEQYF.

Regarding this clone: One end of the junction does not line up with germline, which may come from a read error. The chain couples TRBV13 to TRBJ2-5, with 12 nucleotides matching TRBD1. This CDR3 has 15 amino acids. The germline V gene encodes CDR1 PRHDT and CDR2 FYEKMQ (reference sequence). CDR3 nucleotides: TGTGCCAGCAGCCTAGGGACAGGGGGCCAGGAGACCCAGTACTTC. Translated, it gives CASSLGTGGQETQYF.

This chain links TRBV15 with TRBJ2-7, with unresolved D. Trimming removed 2 bases at V and 5 bases at J, with 19 bases between. The CDR3 is 16 amino acids. Germline CDR1 is LNHNV and CDR2 is YYDKDF (reference sequence). Here the CDR3 reads CATSRPGPTGPHEQYF. The CDR3 nucleotides are TGTGCCACCAGCAGACCTGGACCGACGGGCCCCCACGAGCAGTACTTC. The variable domain in full, with the rest retrieved from reference TRBV15 and TRBJ2-7, is DAMVIQNPRYQVTQFGKPVTLSCSQTLNHNVMYWYQQKSSQAPKLLFHYYDKDFNNEADTPDNFQSRRPNTSFCFLDIRSPGLGDTAMYLCATSRPGPTGPHEQYFGPGTRLTVT.

This clone showed up just once. The chain employs TRBV27 and TRBJ2-1; no reliable D call. V lost 1 base and J lost 0, with 4 bases in between. Per germline, CDR1 MNHEY and CDR2 SMNVEV (reference sequence). This CDR3 has 14 amino acids. CDR3 nucleotides: TGTGCCAGCAGTTTATTCGGCTCCTACAATGAGCAGTTCTTC. Its translation is CASSLFGSYNEQFF.

The table lists this clone with a count of one. The rearrangement uses TRBV9 and TRBJ1-2, with a tentative D call TRBD1 (6 bases). V was cut by 3 bases and J by 5 bases, with 17 bases left in between. This CDR3 has 15 amino acids. CDR1 SGDLS and CDR2 YYNGEE come from the germline V gene. CDR3 sequence (DNA): TGTGCCAGCAGCGAGTCAGGGGCGGTAGGATATGGCTACACCTTC. It specifies CASSESGAVGYGYTF.

The chain employs TRBV7-9 and TRBJ1-2, with 7 nucleotides matching TRBD1. CDR1 SEHNR and CDR2 FQNEAQ come from the germline V gene (reference sequence). The CDR3 spans 13 residues. V trimming: 5 bases; J trimming: 7 bases; junction bases outside the gene matches: 7. The CDR3 protein is CASSTGTVSGYTF. DNA of the CDR3: TGTGCCAGCAGCACAGGGACAGTGTCTGGCTACACCTTC.

This chain links TRBV10-1 with TRBJ2-3; no clear D. Germline-derived CDR1 and CDR2 are WNHNN and SYGVQD (reference sequence). The V and J ends lost 1 base and 3 bases respectively, with 2 bases between them. The CDR3 has 12 residues. The CDR3 DNA sequence: TGCGCCAGCAGTGAGTTTACAGATACGCAGTATTTT. It specifies CASSEFTDTQYF.

The table lists this clone with a few counts. The rearrangement joins TRBV27 to TRBJ2-1; the D gene is possibly TRBD2 (6 bases). V dropped 4 bases and J dropped 1 base, with 11 bases sitting between them. Germline V gene sequence: CDR1 MNHEY, CDR2 SMNVEV (reference sequence). The CDR3 is made up of 15 amino acids. The CDR3 DNA is TGTGCCAGCAGTTCCGGCGGGGTTTCCTACAATGAGCAGTTCTTC. Translation: CASSSGGVSYNEQFF.

The genes are TRBV27 and TRBJ1-1, with 7 bases lining up with TRBD1. In germline, CDR1 is MNHEY, CDR2 SMNVEV (reference sequence). The CDR3 sequence is 16 residues long. J gave up 0 bases and V 1 base, and 5 bases lay outside the gene matches. The CDR3 nucleotides read TGTGCCAGCAGTTTATACACAGGGGCAATGAACACTGAAGCTTTCTTT. As protein: CASSLYTGAMNTEAFF.

Remarks on this clone: Other nucleotide sequences from this sample produce the same CDR3. The chain is built from TRBV12-5 and TRBJ1-2, with a possible D match to TRBD1 (6 bases). Per germline, CDR1 LGHNT and CDR2 FRNRAP. The V end lost 1 base, the J end lost 8 bases, and 11 bases lay between the germline ends. This CDR3 has 13 amino acids. The CDR3 DNA is TGTGCTAGTGGTTTGGCAACAGGGTACGGCTACACCTTC. Protein: CASGLATGYGYTF.

The CDR3 nucleotides are TGTGCCAGCAGCTTAGATGGGGGGCTGTATGGCTACACCTTC. It yields the protein CASSLDGGLYGYTF. The chain recombines TRBV11-2 with TRBJ1-2; a possible D gene is TRBD1 (6 bases). Trimming removed 0 bases from V and 5 bases from J, with 10 bases in between. The germline V gene has CDR1 SGHAT and CDR2 FQNNGV. CDR3 size: 14 residues.

Only one count was recorded for this clone. The chain combines TRBV19 with TRBJ2-2, with no clear D. V lost 7 bases to trimming and J lost 3 bases, with 12 bases between them. CDR1 LNHDA and CDR2 SQIVND come from the germline V gene (reference sequence). This CDR3 has 14 amino acids. CDR3 region: CASNPRRYTGELFF. The CDR3 nucleotides read TGTGCCAGTAACCCCCGCCGATACACCGGGGAGCTGTTTTTT.

The chain links TRBV25-1 to TRBJ2-5; either TRBD1 or TRBD2 may supply D (6 bases each). Germline V CDR1 and CDR2: MGHDK, SYGVNS. The CDR3 length is 11 residues. The V end lost 2 bases, the J end lost 9 bases, and 7 bases lay between the germline ends. The CDR3 coding sequence is TGTGCCAGCAGTGAAAGGGGGGCCCAGTACTTC. Translating gives CASSERGAQYF.

This clone was seen only a few times. This chain joins TRBV7-9 and TRBJ1-2; D is unresolved. The ends were cut back, 5 bases at V and 5 bases at J, with 6 bases in the middle. Germline lookup yields CDR1 SEHNR and CDR2 FQNEAQ (reference sequence). This CDR3 is 11 amino acids long. CDR3 in amino acids: CASSPGYGYTF. DNA of the CDR3: TGTGCCAGCAGCCCCGGTTATGGCTACACCTTC.

The chain recombines TRBV30 with TRBJ2-1; 10 bases are shared with TRBD2. Trimming at V came to 8 bases and at J to 3 bases, leaving 13 bases not matched to a gene. The length of the CDR3 is 16 residues. Per germline, CDR1 GTSNPN and CDR2 SVGIG (reference sequence). This chain's CDR3 is CARTKREGPFYNEQFF. For the CDR3, the DNA is TGTGCCCGGACTAAGCGGGAGGGCCCTTTCTACAATGAGCAGTTCTTC.

V and J are TRBV29-1 and TRBJ2-1, with 10 bases that match TRBD1. V dropped 5 bases and J dropped 8; count of bases not matched to a gene: 6. Germline CDR1 reads SQVTM; CDR2 reads ANQGSEA. The CDR3 has 13 residues. In DNA, the CDR3 is TGCAGCGTTCAAACCGGGACAGGGGATGAGCAGTTCTTC. The encoded protein is CSVQTGTGDEQFF.